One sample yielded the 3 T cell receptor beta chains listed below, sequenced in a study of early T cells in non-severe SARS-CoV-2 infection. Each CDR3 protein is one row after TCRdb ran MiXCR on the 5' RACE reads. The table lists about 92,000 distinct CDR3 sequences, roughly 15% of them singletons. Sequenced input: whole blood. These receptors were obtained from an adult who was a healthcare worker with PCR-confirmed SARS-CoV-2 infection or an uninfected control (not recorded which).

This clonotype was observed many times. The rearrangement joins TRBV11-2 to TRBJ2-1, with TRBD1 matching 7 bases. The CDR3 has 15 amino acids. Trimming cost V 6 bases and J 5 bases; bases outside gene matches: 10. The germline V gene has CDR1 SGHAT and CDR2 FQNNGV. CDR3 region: CASRHWGQRNNEQFF. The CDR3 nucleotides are TGTGCCAGCAGGCATTGGGGACAGAGGAACAATGAGCAGTTCTTC.

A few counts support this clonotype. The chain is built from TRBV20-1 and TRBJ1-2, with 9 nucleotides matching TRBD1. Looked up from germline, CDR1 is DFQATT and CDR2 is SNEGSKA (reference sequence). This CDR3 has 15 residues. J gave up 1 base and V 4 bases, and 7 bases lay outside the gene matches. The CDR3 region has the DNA TGCAGTGCTAACAACGACAGGGGGGTTAACTATGGCTACACCTTC. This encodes CSANNDRGVNYGYTF.

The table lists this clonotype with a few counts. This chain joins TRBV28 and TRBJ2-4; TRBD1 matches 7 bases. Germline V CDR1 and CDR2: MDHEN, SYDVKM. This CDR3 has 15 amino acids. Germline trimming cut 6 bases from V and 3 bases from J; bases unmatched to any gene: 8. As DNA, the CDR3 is TGTGCCAGCAGCCCCCGGGACAGTGACAAAAACATTCAGTACTTC. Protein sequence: CASSPRDSDKNIQYF.